A selection of T cell receptor beta chains follows, all from one sample in a study of shared T cell receptors in the human thymus. The method was immunoSEQ multiplex PCR; TCRdb's version includes in-frame clones alone and lacks a portion of them. The sample lists 630,000 or so clones; around 87% were seen once. The data were also submitted as part of a second study, on human thymus T cells.

The sequenced material came from thymocytes. The receptors come from a boy younger than two with a congenital heart defect. Both conserved end residues are part of each CDR3. The D gene is left open where the match is weak. Clone size is not always given. Where it is, it says once, few, many or a class for expanded clones.

V: TRBV5-1; size: .; D: .; J: TRBJ2-7; DNA: TGCGCCAGCAGCTTGGGTAGCCTTGAGGAGCAGTACTTC; CDR3: CASSLGSLEEQYF
V: TRBV4-3; size: .; D: .; J: TRBJ1-1; DNA: TGCGCCAGCAGCCAAATGACAGCGAACACTGAAGCTTTCTTT; CDR3: CASSQMTANTEAFF
V: TRBV25-1; size: .; D: TRBD1; J: TRBJ2-7; DNA: TGTGCCAGCAGTCCGGGACAGTCCTCCTACGAGCAGTACTTC; CDR3: CASSPGQSSYEQYF
V: TRBV4-3; size: .; D: TRBD2; J: TRBJ2-7; DNA: TGCGCCAGCAGCCAAACCCCTGTACGGACTAGCGGGGAATTGAACGAGCAGTACTTC; CDR3: CASSQTPVRTSGELNEQYF
V: TRBV28; size: .; D: .; J: TRBJ1-5; DNA: TGTGCCAGCAGGCCTACGTATCAGCCCCAGCATTTT; CDR3: CASRPTYQPQHF
V: TRBV28; size: .; D: .; J: TRBJ1-1; DNA: TGTGCCAGCAGTTTCGGTCAGGGGTACACTGAAGCTTTCTTT; CDR3: CASSFGQGYTEAFF
V: TRBV2; size: .; D: .; J: TRBJ1-5; DNA: TGTGCCAGCAAACCTCCGCAGGGTAATCAGCCCCAGCATTTT; CDR3: CASKPPQGNQPQHF
V: TRBV29-1; size: .; D: .; J: TRBJ2-1; DNA: TGCAGCGTTGGGAGGTCGACAGGCCAAATGAACAATGAGCAGTTCTTC; CDR3: CSVGRSTGQMNNEQFF
V: TRBV28; size: .; D: TRBD1; J: TRBJ1-5; DNA: TGTGCCAGCAGTTCTTCACCGACAGGGGCCATAAATCAGCCCCAGCATTTT; CDR3: CASSSSPTGAINQPQHF
V: TRBV19; size: .; D: TRBD1; J: TRBJ1-1; DNA: TGTGCCAGTAGTATAAGTCTCCTGAGGACAGGGGTCCCTGAAGCTTTCTTT; CDR3: CASSISLLRTGVPEAFF
V: TRBV25-1; size: .; D: .; J: TRBJ1-2; DNA: TGTGCCAGCAGTGAATGGTTCGGCGGTGGCTACACCTTC; CDR3: CASSEWFGGGYTF
V: TRBV6-5; size: once; D: .; J: TRBJ1-2; DNA: TGTGCCAGCAGTTACGGGCAGAAATCCTACTATGGCTACACCTTC; CDR3: CASSYGQKSYYGYTF
V: TRBV28; size: .; D: .; J: TRBJ1-2; DNA: TGTGCCAGCAGTTTGCGTGGGGCCTATGGCTACACCTTC; CDR3: CASSLRGAYGYTF
V: TRBV6-1; size: .; D: .; J: TRBJ1-1; DNA: TGTGCCAGCAGAATCCCGGGGGGTTCCACTGAAGCTTTCTTT; CDR3: CASRIPGGSTEAFF
V: TRBV10-2; size: .; D: .; J: TRBJ1-4; DNA: TGCGCCAGCAGACACGACAGAAGGGGTGAAAAACTGTTTTTT; CDR3: CASRHDRRGEKLFF
V: TRBV28; size: .; D: TRBD1; J: TRBJ1-3; DNA: TGTGCCAGCAGTTTGAACCAGGAGTCAGGGGGCAAACTCTCTGGAAACACCATATATTTT; CDR3: CASSLNQESGGKLSGNTIYF
V: TRBV7-2; size: few; D: .; J: TRBJ1-2; DNA: TGTGCCAGCAGCCCCCAGCCCGGGTCGCCTAACTATGGCTACACCTTC; CDR3: CASSPQPGSPNYGYTF
V: TRBV16; size: .; D: TRBD2; J: TRBJ2-7; DNA: TGTGCCAGCAGCCAATCGACTAGCGGGCTTCGCGAGCAGTACTTC; CDR3: CASSQSTSGLREQYF
V: TRBV11-1; size: .; D: .; J: TRBJ1-1; DNA: TGTGCCAGCAGCCCGGTAAGGGGAGGCCATTTCCCTGAAGCTTTCTTT; CDR3: CASSPVRGGHFPEAFF
V: TRBV4-3; size: .; D: .; J: TRBJ1-1; DNA: TGCGCCAGCAGCCAAGATTGCGAAACCAACCTGAGTACTGAAGCTTTCTTT; CDR3: CASSQDCETNLSTEAFF
V: TRBV5-5; size: .; D: TRBD1; J: TRBJ2-7; DNA: TGTGCCAGCATCCTATTCGGACAGGGGGCGAAATCGGCCTACGAGCAGTACTTC; CDR3: CASILFGQGAKSAYEQYF
V: TRBV27; size: .; D: TRBD1; J: TRBJ2-1; DNA: TGTGCCAGCCAGTTCGCAGGGGGCGGGGAGCAGTTCTTC; CDR3: CASQFAGGGEQFF
V: TRBV29-1; size: .; D: .; J: TRBJ2-5; DNA: TGCAGCGTGGAAGAAACAGGGATGATCCAAGAGACCCAGTACTTC; CDR3: CSVEETGMIQETQYF
V: TRBV9; size: .; D: TRBD1; J: TRBJ2-3; DNA: TGTGCCAGCAGGGGACAGTCCACAGATACGCAGTATTTT; CDR3: CASRGQSTDTQYF
V: TRBV5-1; size: .; D: .; J: TRBJ2-5; DNA: TGCGCCAGCAGCTTTAATAACAAAAATGAAGAGACCCAGTACTTC; CDR3: CASSFNNKNEETQYF
V: TRBV4-3; size: .; D: TRBD2; J: TRBJ2-7; DNA: TGCGCCAGCAGCCAAGATCCCCCGCGCGGGAGAGGGTCTTCCGAGCAGTACTTC; CDR3: CASSQDPPRGRGSSEQYF
V: TRBV28; size: once; D: TRBD1; J: TRBJ1-5; DNA: TGTGCCAGCAGTTTGGGACAGGGATTGAAGAAGAGCAATCAGCCCCAGCATTTT; CDR3: CASSLGQGLKKSNQPQHF
V: TRBV13; size: .; D: TRBD2; J: TRBJ2-1; DNA: TGTGCCAGCAGCACAGGACTAGCGGGAGGGCGTAATGAGCAGTTCTTC; CDR3: CASSTGLAGGRNEQFF
V: TRBV12-5; size: .; D: .; J: TRBJ2-2; DNA: TGTGCTAGTGGTTTGGGGCAGGGCACCGGGGAGCTGTTTTTT; CDR3: CASGLGQGTGELFF
V: TRBV18; size: .; D: .; J: TRBJ2-3; DNA: TGTGCCAGCTCACTCGGAACGGGAATCGTTGGTAGGAATACGCAGTATTTT; CDR3: CASSLGTGIVGRNTQYF
V: TRBV6-6; size: once; D: .; J: TRBJ1-5; DNA: TGTGCCAGCAGTTATCCTCATCGGGAAGGGAAGCAGCCCCAGCATTTT; CDR3: CASSYPHREGKQPQHF
V: TRBV18; size: .; D: .; J: TRBJ1-5; DNA: TGTGCCAGCTCCACGGGGGATAGGGATAGCAATCAGCCCCAGCATTTT; CDR3: CASSTGDRDSNQPQHF
V: TRBV28; size: .; D: TRBD1; J: TRBJ2-7; DNA: TGTGCCAGCAGTCTACGGGGACAGGGACCATACGAGCAGTACTTC; CDR3: CASSLRGQGPYEQYF
V: TRBV6-5; size: once; D: TRBD1; J: TRBJ2-7; DNA: TGTGCCAGCAGTCCCGGGACAGGCTACGAGCAGTACTTC; CDR3: CASSPGTGYEQYF
V: TRBV29-1; size: few; D: TRBD1; J: TRBJ2-3; DNA: TGCAGCGAAGCACAGGGGGCCAGGGATACGCAGTATTTT; CDR3: CSEAQGARDTQYF
V: TRBV18; size: .; D: .; J: TRBJ2-7; DNA: TGTGCCAGCTCACCACGAAAAGGGGTCCCTTACGAGCAGTACTTC; CDR3: CASSPRKGVPYEQYF
V: TRBV11-2; size: .; D: .; J: TRBJ1-2; DNA: TGTGCCAGCAGCTTAGGTATCTTGGGCTACACCTTC; CDR3: CASSLGILGYTF
V: TRBV28; size: .; D: TRBD1; J: TRBJ2-7; DNA: TGTGCCAGCAGTTCCCCCCCCGGGACAGGGCTATCTTACGAGCAGTACTTC; CDR3: CASSSPPGTGLSYEQYF
V: TRBV6-5; size: .; D: .; J: TRBJ1-1; DNA: TGTGCCAGCAGGATACAGGGGAACACTGAAGCTTTCTTT; CDR3: CASRIQGNTEAFF
V: TRBV28; size: once; D: .; J: TRBJ1-5; DNA: TGTGCCAGCAGTTTTTTGCTACGTCAGCCCCAGCATTTT; CDR3: CASSFLLRQPQHF
V: TRBV4-1; size: .; D: .; J: TRBJ2-7; DNA: TGCGCCAGCAGCCAAGAGAAGGAGCAAAGCGGCTTTTCCTACGAGCAGTACTTC; CDR3: CASSQEKEQSGFSYEQYF
V: TRBV19; size: .; D: .; J: TRBJ2-7; DNA: TGTGCCAGTAGTATGCTGGTTTCTTTGGCAGGGCCCTCCGAGCAGTACTTC; CDR3: CASSMLVSLAGPSEQYF
V: TRBV2; size: .; D: TRBD1; J: TRBJ2-1; DNA: TGTGCCAGCCGGACCCCTGGGACAGGGGTTGATAATGAGCAGTTCTTC; CDR3: CASRTPGTGVDNEQFF
V: TRBV18; size: .; D: TRBD2; J: TRBJ2-1; DNA: TGTGCCAGCTCACCTAGCGGGGGGGCCTCCCGCGATGAGCAGTTCTTC; CDR3: CASSPSGGASRDEQFF
V: TRBV19; size: .; D: .; J: TRBJ1-1; DNA: TGTGCCAGTAGTTCAGGACAGCTGAACACTGAAGCTTTCTTT; CDR3: CASSSGQLNTEAFF
V: TRBV19; size: .; D: .; J: TRBJ2-2; DNA: TGTGCCAGTAGTATCGAAACGGGACAACACACGAACACCGGGGAGCTGTTTTTT; CDR3: CASSIETGQHTNTGELFF
V: TRBV10-3; size: .; D: .; J: TRBJ1-1; DNA: TGTGCCATCCAGAAGGGGGTTGAGAACACTGAAGCTTTCTTT; CDR3: CAIQKGVENTEAFF
V: TRBV6-1; size: .; D: .; J: TRBJ1-4; DNA: TGTGCCAGCAGTGTGAGTTTTGACAGATCAAATGAAAAACTGTTTTTT; CDR3: CASSVSFDRSNEKLFF
V: TRBV4-3; size: .; D: .; J: TRBJ1-5; DNA: TGCGCCAGCAGCCAAGTGGCGGGGAAAAATCAGCCCCAGCATTTT; CDR3: CASSQVAGKNQPQHF
V: TRBV19; size: .; D: .; J: TRBJ1-4; DNA: TGTGCCAGTAGTCCGCAGTCTAATGAAAAACTGTTTTTT; CDR3: CASSPQSNEKLFF
V: TRBV7-2; size: .; D: .; J: TRBJ2-2; DNA: TGTGCCAGCAGCTTAGTCGGGGCCGGGGAGCTGTTTTTT; CDR3: CASSLVGAGELFF